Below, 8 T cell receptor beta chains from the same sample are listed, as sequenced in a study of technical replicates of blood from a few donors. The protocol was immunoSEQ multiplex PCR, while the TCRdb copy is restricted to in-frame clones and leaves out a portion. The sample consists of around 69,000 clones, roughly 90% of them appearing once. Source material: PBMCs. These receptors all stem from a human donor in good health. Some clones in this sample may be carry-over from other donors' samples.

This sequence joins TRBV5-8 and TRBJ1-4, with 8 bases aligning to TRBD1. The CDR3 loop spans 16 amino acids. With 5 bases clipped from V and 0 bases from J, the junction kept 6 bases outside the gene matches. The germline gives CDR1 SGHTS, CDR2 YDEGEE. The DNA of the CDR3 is TGTGCCAGCAGACGAGGGGACAGGTCAACTAATGAAAAACTGTTTTTT. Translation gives CASRRGDRSTNEKLFF.

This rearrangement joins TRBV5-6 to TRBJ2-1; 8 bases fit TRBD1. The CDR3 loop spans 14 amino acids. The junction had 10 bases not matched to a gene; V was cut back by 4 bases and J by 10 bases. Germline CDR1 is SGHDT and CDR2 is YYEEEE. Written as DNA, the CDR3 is TGTGCCAGCAGCCGAGGACAGGGAAGGTGGGAGCAGTTCTTC. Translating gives CASSRGQGRWEQFF.

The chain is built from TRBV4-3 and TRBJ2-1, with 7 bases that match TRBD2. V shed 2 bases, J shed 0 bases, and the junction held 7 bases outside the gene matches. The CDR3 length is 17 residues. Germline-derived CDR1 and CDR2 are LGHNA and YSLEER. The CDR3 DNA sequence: TGCGCCAGCAGCCAAACAACTAGCGCCAGCTCCTACAATGAGCAGTTCTTC. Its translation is CASSQTTSASSYNEQFF.

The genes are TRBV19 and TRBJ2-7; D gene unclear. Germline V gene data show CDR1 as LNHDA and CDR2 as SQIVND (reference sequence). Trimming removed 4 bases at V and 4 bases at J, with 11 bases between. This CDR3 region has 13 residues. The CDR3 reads CASSNPQAYEQYF. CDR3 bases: TGTGCCAGTAGTAACCCCCAGGCGTACGAGCAGTACTTC.

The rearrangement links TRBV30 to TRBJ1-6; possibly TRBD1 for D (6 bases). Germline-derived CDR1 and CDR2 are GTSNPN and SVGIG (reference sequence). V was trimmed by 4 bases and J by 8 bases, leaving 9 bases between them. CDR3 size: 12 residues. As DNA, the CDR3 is TGTGCCTGGACAGGGGAGCATTCACCCCTCCACTTT. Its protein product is CAWTGEHSPLHF.

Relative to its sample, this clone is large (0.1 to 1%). The CDR3 DNA reads as TGTGCCAGCTCACCCGACAGGGAGAGGAATTCACCCCTCCACTTT. It encodes CASSPDRERNSPLHF. J is TRBJ1-6 and V is TRBV18, with TRBD1 identical over 7 bases. CDR3 length: 15 amino acids. V was pared by 3 bases and J by 7 bases, with 6 bases of the junction left unmatched. Germline values: CDR1 KGHSH, CDR2 LQKENI.

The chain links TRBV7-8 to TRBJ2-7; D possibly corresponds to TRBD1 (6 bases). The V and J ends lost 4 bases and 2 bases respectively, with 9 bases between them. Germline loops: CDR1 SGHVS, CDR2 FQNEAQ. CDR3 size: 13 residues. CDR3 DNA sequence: TGTGCCAGCAGCTCAACAGGGACCTACGAGCAGTACTTC. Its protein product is CASSSTGTYEQYF.

The CDR3 loop is CASRSSGRPDTQYF. The DNA for the CDR3 is TGTGCCAGCAGGTCGAGCGGGAGACCAGATACGCAGTATTTT. The gene calls are TRBV6-1 and TRBJ2-3, with TRBD2 identical over 8 bases. CDR1 is MNHNS, CDR2 SASEGT, per germline. The CDR3 is 14 residues long. J was trimmed by 4 bases and V by 6 bases; bases with no gene match: 6.